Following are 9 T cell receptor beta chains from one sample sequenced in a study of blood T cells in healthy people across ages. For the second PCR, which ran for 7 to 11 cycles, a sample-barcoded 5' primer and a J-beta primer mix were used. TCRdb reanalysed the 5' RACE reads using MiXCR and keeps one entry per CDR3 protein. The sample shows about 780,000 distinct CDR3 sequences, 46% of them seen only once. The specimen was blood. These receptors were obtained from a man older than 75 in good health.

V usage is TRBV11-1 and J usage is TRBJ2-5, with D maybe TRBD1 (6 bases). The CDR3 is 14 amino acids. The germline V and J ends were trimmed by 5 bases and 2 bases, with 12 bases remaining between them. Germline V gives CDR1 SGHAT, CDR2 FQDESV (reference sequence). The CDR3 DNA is TGTGCCAGCAGCCGACAGGTCGAGCAAGAGACCCAGTACTTC. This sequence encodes CASSRQVEQETQYF.

The CDR3 DNA is TGTGCCAGCAGCTTAGACAGAAAGACCTACGAGCAGTACTTC. Translating it yields CASSLDRKTYEQYF. The chain recombines TRBV7-2 with TRBJ2-7; unclear D gene. V was clipped by 1 base and J by 2 bases, with 9 bases between them. Germline assignment: CDR1 SGHTA and CDR2 FQGNSA. This CDR3 is built from 14 residues.

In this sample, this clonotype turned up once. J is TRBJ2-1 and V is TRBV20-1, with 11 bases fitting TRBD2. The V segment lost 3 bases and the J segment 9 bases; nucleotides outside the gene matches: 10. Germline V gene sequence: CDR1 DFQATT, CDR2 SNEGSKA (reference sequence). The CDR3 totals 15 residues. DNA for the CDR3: TGCAGTGCTAGTATTAGCGGGAGGGCCTTCAGTGAGCAGTTCTTC. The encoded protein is CSASISGRAFSEQFF.

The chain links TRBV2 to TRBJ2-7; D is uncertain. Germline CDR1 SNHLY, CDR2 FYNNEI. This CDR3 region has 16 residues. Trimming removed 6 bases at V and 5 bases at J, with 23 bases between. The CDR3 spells CASRRNPPGFDHEQYF. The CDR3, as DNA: TGTGCCAGCAGACGAAACCCGCCTGGTTTCGATCACGAGCAGTACTTC.

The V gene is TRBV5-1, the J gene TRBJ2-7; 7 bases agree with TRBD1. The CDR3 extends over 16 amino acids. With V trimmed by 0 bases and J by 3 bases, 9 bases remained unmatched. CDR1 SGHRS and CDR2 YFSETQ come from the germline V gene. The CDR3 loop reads CASSLGPGQSHYEQYF. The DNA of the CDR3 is TGCGCCAGCAGCTTGGGACCGGGACAGTCTCACTACGAGCAGTACTTC. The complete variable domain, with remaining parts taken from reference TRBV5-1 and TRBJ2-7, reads KAGVTQTPRYLIKTRGQQVTLSCSPISGHRSVSWYQQTPGQGLQFLFEYFSETQRNKGNFPGRFSGRQFSNSRSEMNVSTLELGDSALYLCASSLGPGQSHYEQYFGPGTRLTVT.

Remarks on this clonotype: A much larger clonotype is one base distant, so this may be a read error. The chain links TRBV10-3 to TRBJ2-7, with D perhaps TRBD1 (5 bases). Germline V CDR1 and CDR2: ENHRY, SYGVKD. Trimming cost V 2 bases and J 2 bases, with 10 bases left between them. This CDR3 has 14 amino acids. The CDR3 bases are TGTGCCATCAGTGAGGACAGCAGTCCCTACGAGCAGTACTTC. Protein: CAISEDSSPYEQYF.

Here the CDR3 reads CASSIRGTSTEEQYF. The CDR3 DNA sequence: TGCGCCAGCAGCATCCGCGGGACTAGCACCGAGGAGCAGTACTTC. V usage is TRBV5-1 and J usage is TRBJ2-5, with 9 bases aligning to TRBD2. In germline, CDR1 is SGHRS, CDR2 YFSETQ. V was clipped by 4 bases and J by 11 bases; unmatched bases: 15. This CDR3 spans 15 amino acids.

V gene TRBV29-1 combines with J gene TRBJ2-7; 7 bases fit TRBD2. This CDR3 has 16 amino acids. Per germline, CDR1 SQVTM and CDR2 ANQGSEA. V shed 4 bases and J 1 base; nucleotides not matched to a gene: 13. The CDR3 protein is CSVVSGRREWSYEQYF. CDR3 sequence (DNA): TGCAGCGTTGTTTCTGGGCGGCGGGAGTGGTCCTACGAGCAGTACTTC.

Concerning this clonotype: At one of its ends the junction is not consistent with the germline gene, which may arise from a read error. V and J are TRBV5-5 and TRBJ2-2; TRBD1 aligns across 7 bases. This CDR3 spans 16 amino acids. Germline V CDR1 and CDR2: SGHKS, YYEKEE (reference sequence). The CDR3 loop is CAGSRGTSSLPGELFF. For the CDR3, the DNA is TGTGCCGGCAGCAGGGGGACATCAAGTTTACCCGGGGAGCTGTTTTTT.